This record covers a single T cell receptor beta chain. Sequencing used immunoSEQ multiplex PCR; TCRdb keeps in-frame clones, though not all of them. This table holds under 45,000 clones, roughly 87% found once. The source of the sample is a study of T cell changes during pregnancy in multiple sclerosis. Germline V lookup: CDR1 LNHDA, CDR2 SQIVND (reference sequence). The CDR3 sequence is 18 residues long. Trimming at V came to 8 bases and at J to 5 bases, leaving 23 bases not matched to a gene. The J gene is TRBJ1-1, the V gene TRBV19; 7 bases line up with TRBD1. The sequence was collected from a female donor with multiple sclerosis, enrolled in a pregnancy study. The sample consisted of CD4+ T cells from peripheral blood mononuclear cells, taken in the first trimester of pregnancy. Written as DNA, the CDR3 is TGTGCCAGTCTGCCCCTGGGGAGTGGCAGGGGGGTGGTGACTGAAGCTTTCTTT. Protein: CASLPLGSGRGVVTEAFF.